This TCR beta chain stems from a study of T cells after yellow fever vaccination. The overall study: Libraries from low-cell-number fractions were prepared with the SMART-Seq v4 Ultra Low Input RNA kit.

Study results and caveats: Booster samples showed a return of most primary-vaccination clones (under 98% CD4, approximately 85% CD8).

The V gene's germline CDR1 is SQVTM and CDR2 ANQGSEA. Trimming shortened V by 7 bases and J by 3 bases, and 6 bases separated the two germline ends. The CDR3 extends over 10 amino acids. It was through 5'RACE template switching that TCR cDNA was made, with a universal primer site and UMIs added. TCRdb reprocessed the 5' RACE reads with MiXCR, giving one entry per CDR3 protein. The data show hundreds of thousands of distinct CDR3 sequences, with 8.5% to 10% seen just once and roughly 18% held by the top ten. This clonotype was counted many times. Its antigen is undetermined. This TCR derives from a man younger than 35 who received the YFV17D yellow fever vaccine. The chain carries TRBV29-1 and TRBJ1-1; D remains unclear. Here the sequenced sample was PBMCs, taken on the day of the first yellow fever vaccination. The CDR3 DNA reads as TGCAGCGGGATGGACACTGAAGCTTTCTTT. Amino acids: CSGMDTEAFF.